This T cell receptor (beta chain) came from a study of OX40 agonist ivuxolimab in advanced cancers. In germline, CDR1 is SGHTA, CDR2 FQGNSA. This CDR3 comprises 15 residues. Deletions cut 4 bases from V and 4 bases from J, with 14 bases between. Regarding this clone: Its matching antigen is unknown.

Study-wide results and limits: CD4+ and CD8+ T cells in blood underwent clonal expansion by week 6 at 0.1 to 3.0 mg/kg.

Data came from immunoSEQ multiplex PCR; TCRdb stores just in-frame clones and leaves some out. This sample has about 98,000 clones; roughly 87% occur once, and the top ten carry about 0.5%. The receptor's source is an adult with an advanced solid tumor such as melanoma, head and neck, liver or kidney cancer. The V and J genes are TRBV7-2 and TRBJ1-3; the D is unclear. The sequenced sample was CD4+ or CD8+ T cells sorted from blood, obtained in a trial of the OX40 agonist ivuxolimab. For the CDR3, the DNA is TGTGCCAGCAGCTCCCGCCGAGGTCCAGGAAACACCATATATTTT. Translated, it gives CASSSRRGPGNTIYF.